The present TCR beta chain was sequenced within a study of T cell changes during pregnancy in multiple sclerosis. Using immunoSEQ multiplex PCR, the repertoire was profiled, and TCRdb retains in-frame clones only, with some absent. This table holds 100,000 or so clones, around 90% found once. This CDR3 has 13 amino acids. Between the trimmed V and J ends, which lost 5 bases and 1 base, there was a span of 8 bases. Germline V gives CDR1 MDHEN, CDR2 SYDVKM. The chain employs TRBV28 and TRBJ1-1, with D maybe TRBD1 (5 bases). The sample here was peripheral blood, taken in the second trimester of pregnancy. This TCR derives from a female donor with multiple sclerosis, enrolled in a pregnancy study. This CDR3 is CASSIDRNTEAFF. The CDR3 nucleotides read TGTGCCAGCAGTATCGACAGGAACACTGAAGCTTTCTTT.